Listed here is a single T cell receptor (beta chain). This entry is derived from a study of Graves' ophthalmopathy and Graves' hyperthyroidism. Moderate-to-severe activity, CAS ≥3, NOSPECS ≥4 and a duration under 3 months were seen in donors with ophthalmopathy. It was from 10 ml of fresh peripheral blood that the PBMCs came. CDR1 and CDR2 from the germline V gene are SGHKS and YYEKEE (reference sequence). This CDR3 region has 17 residues. V shed 4 bases and J 2 bases; nucleotides not matched to a gene: 10. As the template, RNA transcripts were used to amplify TCR beta CDR3 regions. An initial RT-PCR round employing HTBI primers preceded a second-round multiplex PCR. TCRdb processed the multiplex PCR reads anew with MiXCR; each CDR3 protein has one entry. The sample records 600,000 to 950,000 distinct CDR3 sequences, roughly two fifths being singletons.

The origin of this receptor is an adult man with Graves' ophthalmopathy. The rearrangement uses TRBV5-5 and TRBJ2-7, with 12 bases lining up with TRBD2. Sequencing was performed on peripheral blood. The CDR3 loop reads CASSLSSGRASAYEQYF. CDR3 nucleotides: TGTGCCAGCAGCCTCTCTAGCGGGAGGGCCTCTGCCTACGAGCAGTACTTC.